This T cell receptor beta chain was recorded in a study of CD4 T cells in relation to SARS-CoV-2 and coronaviruses (dated by TCRdb to the early 2020s). About the full investigation: In the ViraFEST assay, PBMCs were grown with antigen for around nine days, and TCR beta CDR3s were then sequenced to identify antigen-specific clonal expansions. Among the roughly 12 convalescent patients, 8 males and 4 females were included, and two of the subjects were Hispanic. Shared crossreactive spike epitopes were mapped to their HLA restriction using patient-derived lymphoblastoid cell lines. A different TCR-beta assay, based on Illumina, was used to sequence expansion assays from other donors in the study. Memory CD4+ T cell crossreactivity between SARS-CoV-2 and common cold coronavirus spike proteins was assessed at the TCR clonotype level in the study. Samples from a few pre-COVID donors and the naive versus memory experiments were sequenced with the Adaptive Biotechnologies TCR-sequencing kit; other data were Illumina-based. A median age of 38.5 years, with a range of 21 to 72 years, was recorded for the full convalescent cohort of over ten patients.

A note on this clone: Its cognate antigen has yet to be identified. Base qualities are not provided; no much larger clone lies one nucleotide away.

Naive and memory CD4+ T cells were separated from cryopreserved PBMCs by CD4 enrichment followed by EasySep naive CD4+ T cell enrichment. Sorted naive or memory CD4+ T cells (roughly 93,000) were grown at a 1:1 ratio with T cell-depleted PBMCs and CEF peptides for about nine days. Each peptide culture condition was generally run in triplicate replicate wells. PBMCs were isolated from leukapheresis product or whole blood by Ficoll-Paque PLUS gradient centrifugation. PBMCs were either cryopreserved at -140°C or used fresh in the expansion assay. The QIAamp Micro DNA Kit was used to extract genomic DNA from the CD4+ T cells. V was cut back by 1 base and J by 0 bases, leaving a gap of 9 bases between them. The CDR3 holds 16 amino acids from the cysteine to the phenylalanine. Left in the record is the CDR3 DNA by itself, 48 bases read in frame from the first base. CDR1 and CDR2, looked up from the germline V gene, are KGHSH and LQKENI.

On the study overall, not on this receptor specifically: Because the crossreactivity analysis focused on spike protein, crossreactivity against other viral proteins was not assessed. Pre-pandemic and post-infection samples were not both contributed by any donor, so tracing of the source of pre-existing responses was limited. Roughly 64% of donors had memory CD4+ clonotypes that crossrecognized SARS-CoV-2 and at least one common cold coronavirus spike. Small numbers of patients and of tested TCRs limited the study. Naive versus memory sequencing indicated the assay detects memory recall responses rather than primary responses primed during culture. Crossreactive clones showed significantly weaker SARS-CoV-2-driven expansion than monoreactive clones, consistent with antigenic imprinting.

CEF-cultured naive and memory CD4+ T cell DNA received survey-level immunoSEQ TCR-beta sequencing. As for the original processing: During preprocessing, nonproductive sequences were removed, as were CDR3s that did not start with C, did not end with F or W, or were shorter than 7 amino acids. Antigen-specific clonotypes were called with the MANAFEST web app, based on expansion relative to reference and other culture wells. A clone was considered positive if significant expansion relative to the reference culture was observed in 2 of 3 replicate wells at an FDR below 0.05. A further requirement for positive clones was significant expansion compared with all other tandem wells, along with an odds ratio above 5. Cultured and uncultured naive and memory CD4+ repertoires were searched for CDR3s previously identified as spike- and CEF-reactive. CDR3 homology was quantified as pairwise Levenshtein distance, calculated with the stringdist R package after three terminal residues were trimmed from each end. TCRdb re-hosts the immuneACCESS table, in-frame sequences only. Its copies lack some clones; in the studies checked, an unresolved V gene accounts for under half of them, and the cause for the rest is not known. That table furnishes V, J and clone size, whereas the DNA furnished D and trimming. The sample has tens of thousands of clones on record, under 90% of them singletons. The ten largest clones capture around 1.3% of the sample.

This sequence uses TRBV18 and TRBJ1-4, with the D segment identity uncertain. The clonotype was recovered from an adult with COVID-19. The sequenced sample consisted of naive CD4+ T cells from PBMCs, cultured in vitro. The cell subset or site label for this specimen denotes: naive CD4+ T cells isolated by negative enrichment. This receptor has the CDR3 CASSPRQAATNEKLFF. The DNA is TGTGCCAGCTCACCACGTCAGGCTGCAACTAATGAAAAACTGTTTTTT.